This TCR beta chain was found in a study of beta chain features in type 1 diabetes. About the study: Patient and healthy donor groups were alike in age, gender and cell yields. Overall study findings and caveats: People with Type 1 diabetes carried modestly yet significantly shorter TCRB CDR3s in all four CD4+ subsets.

TCRB transcripts that were expressed got sequenced, as all of the isolated RNA had been reverse transcribed. Assay used: immunoSEQ multiplex PCR; TCRdb lists only in-frame clones, some missing. The data contain about 340,000 clones, less than 9.5% of them singletons. About this clone itself: Its antigen is currently unknown.

Germline CDR1 and CDR2: MNHNY and SVGAGI (reference sequence). The CDR3 is 13 amino acids. Trimming cost V 7 bases and J 9 bases, with 16 bases left between them. The authors sorted CD4+ naive, central memory, regulatory and stem cell-like memory cells via CD45RO/CCR7/CD25/CD127/CD95/CD27. The TCR originated in a young woman in good health. The genes are TRBV6-6 and TRBJ1-5; possibly TRBD1 for D (5 bases). The sample taken for sequencing was central memory CD4+ T cells from blood. Written as DNA, the CDR3 is TGTGCCAGCAATCGGGGGTCCGGGGGGCCCCAGCATTTT. Amino acids: CASNRGSGGPQHF.